The source of this T cell receptor beta chain is a study of blood T cell repertoires in COVID-19 (dated by TCRdb to about 2020). For the wider study: Samples covering the acute and convalescent phases of COVID-19 were provided by collaborators in the United States, Italy and Spain. The repertoires were made available in a free public database intended to serve as a resource for research on the immune response to SARS-CoV-2. Where available, HLA class I and class II types were taken from metadata supplied by the sample provider and were not determined by assay-based typing. Nearly every sample came with metadata listing a de-identified subject ID, COVID-19 status, age in years and sex. Subjects who had been exposed to COVID-19, were actively infected with it, or had recovered from it provided the deeply sampled blood TCRbeta repertoires that made up the dataset. The samples were drawn from the first 160 participants of the ongoing ImmuneRACE study and from about 1,200 subjects provided by 6 global collaborators. The material from the prospective study consisted of cDNA or gDNA derived from T cells, B-cell-depleted T cells, or PBMCs.

This clone was seen just once. Its binding antigen is unknown. The record has no base qualities; no much larger clone is one base away. Collaborating institutions collected whole blood in K2EDTA tubes following their own protocols. For TCRbeta analysis, collaborator samples were shipped as frozen whole blood, as isolated PBMCs, or as DNA extracted from either sample type. Results the study describes overall, beyond this receptor: The amount of clinical and demographic metadata varied by source and participant and was provided uncurated.

TCRbeta CDR3 regions were amplified from genomic DNA using the immunoSEQ Assay, a bias-controlled multiplex PCR. Processing in the source paper ran as follows. Nucleated cell counts per sample were estimated from amplification of reference gene primers within the assay. To quantify the absolute abundance of each unique TCRbeta CDR3 rearrangement, sequence reads were collapsed and filtered. Productive Simpson clonality was computed per sample as the square root of Simpson's diversity index over productive rearrangements. Not all clones reach the TCRdb copy of this immuneACCESS table, which keeps in-frame sequences only. Checked studies attribute under half of the gap to unresolved V genes and leave the rest unexplained. V and J calls and clone size come straight from that table; D and trimming were deduced from the DNA. This sample holds under 250,000 clones; about 80% were observed only once. Roughly 2.3% of the sample is held by the ten biggest clonotypes.

Specimen: peripheral blood. This clonotype originated in an older woman with acute or convalescent COVID-19.

CDR3 reads: CASSLTGSSTDTQYF. The DNA is as follows: TGTGCCAGCAGCTTGACAGGGTCTAGCACAGATACGCAGTATTTT. The rearrangement joined TRBV5-6 to TRBJ2-3, with a tentative D gene TRBD1 over 6 matching bases. V is clipped by 1 base and J by 0 bases, and the sequence between their germline boundaries is 9 bases long. The germline V gene specifies SGHDT as CDR1 and YYEEEE as CDR2. Including the terminal cysteine and phenylalanine, the CDR3 comprises 15 residues. This entry keeps only the CDR3 DNA: 45 bases, framed from base 1.